The 20 T cell receptor beta chains given below trace back to one sample, sequenced in a study of CD8 T cells in Susac syndrome. When the RNA was reverse transcribed, random hexamers were used with an input of 0.5 to 1 ug. TCRdb passed the immunoSEQ multiplex PCR reads through MiXCR, listing each CDR3 protein once. The data show 150,000 to 200,000 distinct CDR3 sequences, just under 95% seen once. Material for sequencing was CD4+ T cells from PBMCs. The origin of the receptors is a human donor in good health.

This chain uses TRBV30 with TRBJ1-2; D unclear. Per the germline V gene, CDR1 is GTSNPN and CDR2 is SVGIG (reference sequence). Trimming cost V 2 bases and J 3 bases, with 7 bases left between them. CDR3 length equals 12 residues. The CDR3 here is CAWSTGHYGYTF. The CDR3 DNA reads as TGTGCCTGGAGTACCGGACACTATGGCTACACCTTC.

V usage is TRBV20-1 and J usage is TRBJ2-1, with 10 nucleotides matching TRBD2. The CDR3 covers 14 residues. Per germline, CDR1 DFQATT and CDR2 SNEGSKA (reference sequence). The junction had 2 bases not matched to a gene; V was cut back by 0 bases and J by 6 bases. In DNA, the CDR3 is TGCAGTGCTAGAGATTTAGCGGGAGGCAATGAGCAGTTCTTC. Protein: CSARDLAGGNEQFF.

The CDR3 protein is CASSPSRSGANVLTF. CDR3 coding DNA: TGTGCCAGCTCACCCAGCCGCTCTGGGGCCAACGTCCTGACTTTC. This sequence joins TRBV18 and TRBJ2-6; D unresolved. The CDR3 is 15 residues long. The V end lost 3 bases, the J end lost 0 bases, and 6 bases lay between the germline ends. Germline CDR1 and CDR2: KGHSH and LQKENI. The full variable domain, with the rest looked up from reference TRBV18 and TRBJ2-6, is NAGVMQNPRHLVRRRGQEARLRCSPMKGHSHVYWYRQLPEEGLKFMVYLQKENIIDESGMPKERFSAEFPKEGPSILRIQQVVRGDSAAYFCASSPSRSGANVLTFGAGSRLTVL.

The chain links TRBV5-4 to TRBJ2-7; perhaps TRBD2 as D (5 bases). V lost 0 bases, J lost 0 bases, and 7 bases lay in between. Germline V gives CDR1 SGHNT, CDR2 YYREEE (reference sequence). This CDR3 is built from 14 residues. The CDR3 coding sequence is TGTGCCAGCAGCTTGGTACGGGACTCCTACGAGCAGTACTTC. Amino acid sequence: CASSLVRDSYEQYF. The full variable domain, its missing parts supplied by reference TRBV5-4 and TRBJ2-7, is ETGVTQSPTHLIKTRGQQVTLRCSSQSGHNTVSWYQQALGQGPQFIFQYYREEENGRGNFPPRFSGLQFPNYSSELNVNALELDDSALYLCASSLVRDSYEQYFGPGTRLTVT.

The chain links TRBV29-1 to TRBJ2-1; tentatively, D is TRBD1 or TRBD2 (5 bases each). CDR3 size: 16 residues. Germline V gene sequence: CDR1 SQVTM, CDR2 ANQGSEA. Trimming removed 6 bases from V and 9 bases from J, with 27 bases in between. CDR3 sequence reads: CSVLTGTRGYNGEQFF. In DNA, the CDR3 is TGCAGCGTCCTCACCGGGACCCGAGGGTACAATGGTGAGCAGTTCTTC.

The chain is built from TRBV19 and TRBJ2-3; D remains ambiguous. The CDR3 totals 15 residues. In germline, CDR1 is LNHDA, CDR2 SQIVND (reference sequence). Deletions cut 5 bases from V and 1 base from J, with 13 bases between. The CDR3 nucleotides read TGTGCCAGTAGTGCTAGTAGGACGGGCACAGATACGCAGTATTTT. Translation gives CASSASRTGTDTQYF.

The chain recombines TRBV7-2 with TRBJ2-1, with 9 nucleotides matching TRBD2. J gave up 4 bases and V 0 bases, and 4 bases lay outside the gene matches. The CDR3 contains 16 residues. The germline gives CDR1 SGHTA, CDR2 FQGNSA. Here the CDR3 DNA reads TGTGCCAGCAGCTTAGCAGGTCTAGCGGGGTACAATGAGCAGTTCTTC. Its translation is CASSLAGLAGYNEQFF. Full variable domain (rest looked up from reference TRBV7-2 and TRBJ2-1): GAGVSQSPSNKVTEKGKDVELRCDPISGHTALYWYRQSLGQGLEFLIYFQGNSAPDKSGLPSDRFSAERTGGSVSTLTIQRTQQEDSAVYLCASSLAGLAGYNEQFFGPGTRLTVL.

V gene TRBV20-1 combines with J gene TRBJ2-5, with D unclear. In germline, CDR1 is DFQATT, CDR2 SNEGSKA (reference sequence). Trimming shortened V by 3 bases and J by 2 bases, and 4 bases separated the two germline ends. The CDR3 spans 11 residues. The CDR3 nucleotides are TGCAGTGCTAGTTCGCAAGAGACCCAGTACTTC. Its protein is CSASSQETQYF.

Only one count was recorded for this clonotype. The CDR3 reads CSVEGAPDRYTF. The CDR3 region has the DNA TGCAGCGTTGAAGGGGCCCCCGATCGCTACACCTTC. The chain recombines TRBV29-1 with TRBJ1-2; D is ambiguous. The CDR3 consists of 12 residues. The V gene's germline CDR1 is SQVTM and CDR2 ANQGSEA. Between the trimmed V and J ends, which lost 1 base and 9 bases, there was a span of 12 bases.

This sequence joins TRBV14 and TRBJ2-1; TRBD2 is a possible D gene (5 bases). The CDR3 has 15 residues. V was pared by 1 base and J by 9 bases, with 16 bases between. Looked up from germline, CDR1 is SGHDN and CDR2 is FVKESK. The DNA for the CDR3 is TGTGCCAGCAGCCAAGGTTCACTAGGCCTGGGTGAGCAGTTCTTC. It yields the protein CASSQGSLGLGEQFF.

This chain uses TRBV2 with TRBJ1-5; TRBD1 is a possible D gene (6 bases). CDR1 is SNHLY and CDR2 is FYNNEI in the germline V gene. V dropped 2 bases and J dropped 9 bases, with 20 bases sitting between them. The CDR3 is 16 residues long. CDR3 coding DNA: TGTGCCAGCAGTGAATTGCGGGGGGCGGGTGAAAGGCCCCAGCATTTT. This encodes CASSELRGAGERPQHF.

The chain is built from TRBV4-3 and TRBJ2-2, with unresolved D. Per germline, CDR1 LGHNA and CDR2 YSLEER. The germline V and J ends were trimmed by 0 bases and 4 bases, with 9 bases remaining between them. The length of the CDR3 is 15 residues. The CDR3: CASSQDSQITGELFF. DNA of the CDR3: TGCGCCAGCAGCCAAGATAGCCAGATCACCGGGGAGCTGTTTTTT.

The chain's CDR3 is CALGTQTSTDTQYF. CDR3 nucleotides: TGTGCCCTTGGGACTCAGACTAGCACAGATACGCAGTATTTT. This chain uses TRBV30 with TRBJ2-3, with a possible D match to TRBD2 (6 bases). CDR3 size: 14 residues. Germline CDR1 is GTSNPN and CDR2 is SVGIG (reference sequence). The V end was cut by 8 bases, the J end by 0 bases, with 15 bases between. Filled out from reference TRBV30 and TRBJ2-3, the complete variable domain reads SQTIHQWPATLVQPVGSPLSLECTVEGTSNPNLYWYRQAAGRGLQLLFYSVGIGQISSEVPQNLSASRPQDRQFILSSKKLLLSDSGFYLCALGTQTSTDTQYFGPGTRLTVL.

The V and J genes are TRBV29-1 and TRBJ1-2; the D gene is possibly TRBD1 (5 bases). Germline-derived CDR1 and CDR2 are SQVTM and ANQGSEA. The CDR3 covers 13 residues. Deletions cut 4 bases from V and 8 bases from J, with 17 bases between. The CDR3 is CSVGPPGPGGYTF. As DNA, the CDR3 is TGCAGCGTTGGGCCTCCGGGACCGGGAGGCTACACCTTC.

The chain employs TRBV7-6 and TRBJ2-1; maybe TRBD2 (5 bases). The CDR3 runs to 13 residues. Germline V gene sequence: CDR1 SGHVS, CDR2 FNYEAQ. The V end was cut by 4 bases, the J end by 9 bases, with 13 bases between. The CDR3 DNA follows: TGTGCCAGCAGCTCCCTAACTAGAGGTGAGCAGTTCTTC. Translation gives CASSSLTRGEQFF. Based on the CDR3 plus reference TRBV7-6 and TRBJ2-1, the full variable domain is GAGVSQSPRYKVTKRGQDVALRCDPISGHVSLYWYRQALGQGPEFLTYFNYEAQQDKSGLPNDRFSAERPEGSISTLTIQRTEQRDSAMYRCASSSLTRGEQFFGPGTRLTVL.

The rearrangement joins TRBV2 to TRBJ2-3, with unresolved D. V was trimmed by 7 bases and J by 0 bases, leaving 11 bases between them. The CDR3 contains 14 residues. The V gene's germline CDR1 is SNHLY and CDR2 FYNNEI. In nucleotides, the CDR3 is TGTGCCAGCACGGGCCTGGCCAGCACAGATACGCAGTATTTT. The encoded protein is CASTGLASTDTQYF.

The gene calls are TRBV29-1 and TRBJ2-7; 7 bases match TRBD2. The CDR3 is made up of 12 amino acids. The germline V gene has CDR1 SQVTM and CDR2 ANQGSEA. Trimming at V came to 8 bases and at J to 4 bases, leaving 8 bases not matched to a gene. The CDR3 here is CSTRGVGYEQYF. The DNA of the CDR3 is TGCAGCACCCGGGGGGTTGGGTACGAGCAGTACTTC.

The V and J genes are TRBV27 and TRBJ1-5; D unresolved. Germline CDR1 reads MNHEY; CDR2 reads SMNVEV (reference sequence). The CDR3 is made up of 14 amino acids. Trimming removed 6 bases at V and 1 base at J, with 10 bases between. CDR3 loop: CASSPPGSNQPQHF. CDR3 sequence (DNA): TGTGCCAGCAGCCCTCCCGGGAGCAATCAGCCCCAGCATTTT.

The chain has TRBV20-1 and TRBJ2-1, with TRBD2 identical over 12 bases. The germline V gene encodes CDR1 DFQATT and CDR2 SNEGSKA (reference sequence). This CDR3 has 14 amino acids. The V segment lost 3 bases and the J segment 8 bases; nucleotides outside the gene matches: 5. The CDR3 DNA reads TGCAGTGCTAGCCGACTAGCGGGAGAGGATGAGCAGTTCTTC. It codes for CSASRLAGEDEQFF.

The chain carries TRBV19 and TRBJ2-7, with 11 bases that match TRBD2. The ends lost 6 bases at V and 2 bases at J; junction bases unmatched: 6. The CDR3 runs to 15 residues. The V gene's germline CDR1 is LNHDA and CDR2 SQIVND (reference sequence). The CDR3 nucleotides read TGTGCCAGTAGAGATAGCGGGAGGGCCCCCTACGAGCAGTACTTC. This gives the protein CASRDSGRAPYEQYF.